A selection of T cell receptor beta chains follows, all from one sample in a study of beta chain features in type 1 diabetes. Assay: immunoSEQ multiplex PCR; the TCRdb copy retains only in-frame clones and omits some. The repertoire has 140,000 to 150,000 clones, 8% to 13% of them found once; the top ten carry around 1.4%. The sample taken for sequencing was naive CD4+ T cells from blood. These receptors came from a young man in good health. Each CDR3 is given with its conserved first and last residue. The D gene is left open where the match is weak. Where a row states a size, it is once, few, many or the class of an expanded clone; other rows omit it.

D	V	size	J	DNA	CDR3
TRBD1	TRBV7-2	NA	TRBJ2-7	TGTGCCAGCAGCCTCGGGACAGCCTACGAGCAGTACTTC	CASSLGTAYEQYF
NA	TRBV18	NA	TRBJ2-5	TGTGCCAGTGGAGAGGGGAGCGGGCTTGAGACCCAGTACTTC	CASGEGSGLETQYF
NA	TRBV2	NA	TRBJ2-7	TGTGCCAGCAGTGAGGGTATCACAGGCAGCTCCTACGAGCAGTACTTC	CASSEGITGSSYEQYF
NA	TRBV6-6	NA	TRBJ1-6	TGTGCCAGCAGTGTCCCGGATTCACCCCTCCACTTT	CASSVPDSPLHF
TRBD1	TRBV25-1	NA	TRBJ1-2	TGTGCCAGCAGTGAACGGACAGGGGGCGATCTTGGCTACACCTTC	CASSERTGGDLGYTF
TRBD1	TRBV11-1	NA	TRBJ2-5	TGTGCCAGCAGCTTTGGACAGGGAGAGACCCAGTACTTC	CASSFGQGETQYF
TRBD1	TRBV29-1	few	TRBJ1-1	TGCAGCGTTGACCTACAGGGGAAGGCTGAAGCTTTCTTT	CSVDLQGKAEAFF
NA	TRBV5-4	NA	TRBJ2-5	TGTGCCAGCAGTCAACCGACAGCGAACCAAGAGACCCAGTACTTC	CASSQPTANQETQYF
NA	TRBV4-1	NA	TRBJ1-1	TGCGCCAGCAGCCCCGGGACGGGGAGGGCAGGGACTGAAGCTTTCTTT	CASSPGTGRAGTEAFF
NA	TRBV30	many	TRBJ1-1	TGTGCCTGGAACATTCCTACAGGAGCCACTGAAGCTTTCTTT	CAWNIPTGATEAFF
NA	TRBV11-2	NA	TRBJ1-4	TGTGCCAGCAGCTTAGCTGGCATAACTAATGAAAAACTGTTTTTT	CASSLAGITNEKLFF
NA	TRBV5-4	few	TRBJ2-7	TGTGCCAGCAGCTTGGTAGGCGGGAAACTTTACGAGCAGTACTTC	CASSLVGGKLYEQYF
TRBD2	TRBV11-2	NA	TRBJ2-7	TGTGCCAGCAGCTTAAGCGGGGGGAGCTCCTACGAGCAGTACTTC	CASSLSGGSSYEQYF
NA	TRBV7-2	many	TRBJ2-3	TGTGCCAGCAGCTTAGCCCTGACAGATACGCAGTATTTT	CASSLALTDTQYF
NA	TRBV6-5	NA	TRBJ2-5	TGTGCCAGCAGCCCACAGGGAAATAGGCAAGAGACCCAGTACTTC	CASSPQGNRQETQYF
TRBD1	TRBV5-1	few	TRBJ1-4	TGCGCCAGCAGCTTGACTACAGGGGTAACGGATGAAAAACTGTTTTTT	CASSLTTGVTDEKLFF
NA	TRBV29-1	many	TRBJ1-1	TGCAGCGTCGTCCCCGGCACTGAAGCTTTCTTT	CSVVPGTEAFF
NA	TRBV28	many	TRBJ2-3	TGTGCCAGCTCCGAGGGGGGGCCTCGCACAGATACGCAGTATTTT	CASSEGGPRTDTQYF
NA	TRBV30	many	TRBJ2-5	TGTGCCTGGTCGAGAACAGGGAAAGAGACCCAGTACTTC	CAWSRTGKETQYF
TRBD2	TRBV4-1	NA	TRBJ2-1	TGCGCCAGCAGCCAAGCACTAGCGGGGCGCTGGAATGAGCAGTTCTTC	CASSQALAGRWNEQFF